This TCR beta chain was recorded in a study of human T cells and chemical hapten exposure. Study-wide background: Mostly female, the patients presented with alopecia areata, totalis or universalis. General study results and limits: Expanded TCRs clustered into significantly more large CDR3 similarity groups than controls, the analysis revealed.

With respect to this clonotype: Its specificity is not known.

Sample treatment: therapeutic diphenylcyclopropenone sensitization with weekly scalp DPC. The ends lost 0 bases at V and 3 bases at J; junction bases unmatched: 7. The CDR3 sequence is 16 residues long. CDR1 SGHNT and CDR2 YYREEE come from the germline V gene (reference sequence). The study used a library that attached unique molecular identifiers to individual cDNA molecules. TCRdb re-analysed the reads in MiXCR, keeping a single row per CDR3 protein. The sample has several thousand distinct CDR3 sequences; approximately 47% are singletons. The TCR sequence derives from an adult with alopecia areata. Some clones in this sample may be carry-over from other donors' samples. This table probably holds off-target reads from a library built for another chain. V usage is TRBV5-4 and J usage is TRBJ2-5; 8 bases map to TRBD2. The material sequenced was whole blood, taken before DPC sensitization or 2, 6, or about 24 weeks after (not recorded which). CDR3 DNA: TGTGCCAGCAGCTTGGACGGACTAGCTGCGAAAGAGACCCAGTACTTC. Translated: CASSLDGLAAKETQYF.